This T cell receptor (beta chain) was observed in a study of OX40 agonist ivuxolimab in advanced cancers. Turning to the study itself: Ivuxolimab, an agonistic anti-OX40 (CD134) antibody, was given to patients. A mean age of about 56 years, range about 20 to 90, was recorded, and roughly 80% were male.

Sequencing was performed with immunoSEQ multiplex PCR; in TCRdb, only in-frame clones are kept and a portion is missing. The sample carries about 80,000 clones, 80% to 90% recorded once. Concerning this clone itself: Its antigen remains unidentified.

At baseline, cycle 4 day 1, and cycle 7 day 1, blood was sampled. Points from the study as a whole: Compared with CD4+, CD8+ T cells on average had more expanded clones.

Germline-derived CDR1 and CDR2 are LNHDA and SQIVND (reference sequence). This CDR3 has 13 residues. Trimming stripped 8 bases from V and 2 bases from J, with 10 bases between. The chain carries TRBV19 and TRBJ1-3; no clear D gene. Source: CD4+ or CD8+ T cells sorted from blood, taken in a trial of the OX40 agonist ivuxolimab. This sequence originates from an adult with an advanced solid tumor such as melanoma, head and neck, liver or kidney cancer. The CDR3 nucleotides read TGTGCCAGTGGGAGGCAGACTGGAAACACCATATATTTT. It yields the protein CASGRQTGNTIYF.